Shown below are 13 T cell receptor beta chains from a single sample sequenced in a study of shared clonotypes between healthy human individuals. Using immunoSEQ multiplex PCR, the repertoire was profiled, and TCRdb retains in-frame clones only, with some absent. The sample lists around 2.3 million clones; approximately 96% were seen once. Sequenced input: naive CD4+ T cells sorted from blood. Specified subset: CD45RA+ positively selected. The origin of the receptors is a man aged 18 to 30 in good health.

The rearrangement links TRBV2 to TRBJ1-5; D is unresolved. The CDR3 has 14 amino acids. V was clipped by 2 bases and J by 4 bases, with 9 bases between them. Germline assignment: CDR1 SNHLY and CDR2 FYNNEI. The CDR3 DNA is TGTGCCAGCAGTGAACAGAGCGGAAATCAGCCCCAGCATTTT. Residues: CASSEQSGNQPQHF.

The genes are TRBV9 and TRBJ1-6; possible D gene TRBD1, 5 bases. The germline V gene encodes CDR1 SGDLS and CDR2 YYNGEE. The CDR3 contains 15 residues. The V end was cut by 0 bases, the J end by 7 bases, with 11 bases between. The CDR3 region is CASSVEPGGNSPLHF. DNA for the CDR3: TGTGCCAGCAGCGTAGAACCGGGGGGGAATTCACCCCTCCACTTT.

CDR3 DNA sequence: TGTGCCAGCAGTTACAGGGAAGTTGGTGAGCAGTTCTTC. It translates to CASSYREVGEQFF. The genes are TRBV6-5 and TRBJ2-1; D is unclear. CDR1 is MNHEY and CDR2 is SVGAGI in the germline V gene. Trimming pared 2 bases from V and 9 bases from J, leaving 11 bases between. The CDR3 runs 13 residues.

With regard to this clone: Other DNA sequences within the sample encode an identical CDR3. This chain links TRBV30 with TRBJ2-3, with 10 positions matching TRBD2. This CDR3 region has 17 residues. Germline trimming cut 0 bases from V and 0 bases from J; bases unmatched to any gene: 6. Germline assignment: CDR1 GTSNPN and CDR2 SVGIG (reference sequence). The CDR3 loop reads CAWSVRRTSGSTDTQYF. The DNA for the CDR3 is TGTGCCTGGAGTGTACGGCGGACTAGCGGTAGCACAGATACGCAGTATTTT.

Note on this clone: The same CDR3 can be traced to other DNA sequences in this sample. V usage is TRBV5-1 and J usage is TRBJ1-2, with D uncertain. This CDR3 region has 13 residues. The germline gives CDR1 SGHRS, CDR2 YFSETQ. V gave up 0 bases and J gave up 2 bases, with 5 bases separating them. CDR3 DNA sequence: TGCGCCAGCAGCTTGGAGCCAAACTATGGCTACACCTTC. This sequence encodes CASSLEPNYGYTF.

The CDR3 is CASSLSAGLKGEAFF. The CDR3 region has the DNA TGTGCCAGCAGCTTGTCGGCCGGCCTAAAGGGTGAAGCTTTCTTT. The chain has TRBV5-4 and TRBJ1-1; D is unresolved. The CDR3 sequence is 15 residues long. Germline CDR1 is SGHNT and CDR2 is YYREEE (reference sequence). Trimming left V 1 base short and J 7 bases short, with 17 bases between.

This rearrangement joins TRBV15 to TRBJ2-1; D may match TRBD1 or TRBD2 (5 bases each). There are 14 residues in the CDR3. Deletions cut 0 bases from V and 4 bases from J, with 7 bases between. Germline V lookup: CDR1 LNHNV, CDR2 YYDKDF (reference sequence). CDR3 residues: CATSREWGYNEQFF. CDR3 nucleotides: TGTGCCACCAGCAGAGAATGGGGGTACAATGAGCAGTTCTTC.

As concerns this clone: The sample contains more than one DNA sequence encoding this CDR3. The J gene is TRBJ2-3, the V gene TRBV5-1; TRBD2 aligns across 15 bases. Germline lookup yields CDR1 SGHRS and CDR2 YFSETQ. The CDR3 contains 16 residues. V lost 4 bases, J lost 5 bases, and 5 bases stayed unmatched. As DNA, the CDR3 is TGCGCCAGCAGCCCGGGACTAGCGGGGGGCTTAGATACGCAGTATTTT. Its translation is CASSPGLAGGLDTQYF.

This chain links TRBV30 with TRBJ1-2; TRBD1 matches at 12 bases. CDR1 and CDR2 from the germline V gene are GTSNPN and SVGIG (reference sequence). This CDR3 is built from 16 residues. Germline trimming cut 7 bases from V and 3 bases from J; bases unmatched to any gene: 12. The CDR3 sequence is CALTGTGGKSYYGYTF. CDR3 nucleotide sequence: TGTGCCTTGACCGGGACAGGGGGCAAATCGTACTATGGCTACACCTTC.

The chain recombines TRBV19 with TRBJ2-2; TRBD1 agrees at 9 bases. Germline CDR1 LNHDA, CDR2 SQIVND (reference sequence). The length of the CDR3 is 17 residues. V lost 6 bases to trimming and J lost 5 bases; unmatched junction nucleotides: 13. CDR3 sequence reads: CASSSISGTGRTGELFF. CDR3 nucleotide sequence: TGTGCCAGTAGCTCAATTTCGGGGACAGGGCGGACCGGGGAGCTGTTTTTT.

The CDR3 region is CASSLLAQGEQYF. The CDR3 bases are TGTGCCAGCAGCCTCTTGGCCCAGGGCGAGCAGTACTTC. The J gene is TRBJ2-7, the V gene TRBV7-2, with D maybe TRBD1 (5 bases). V was trimmed by 5 bases and J by 6 bases, leaving 14 bases between them. The CDR3 is 13 residues long. CDR1 is SGHTA and CDR2 is FQGNSA in the germline V gene.

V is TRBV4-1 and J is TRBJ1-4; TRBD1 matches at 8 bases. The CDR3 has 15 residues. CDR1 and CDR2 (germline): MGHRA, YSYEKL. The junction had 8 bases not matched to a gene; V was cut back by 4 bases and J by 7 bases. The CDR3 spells CASSLTAGGVEKLFF. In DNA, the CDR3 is TGCGCCAGCAGCCTCACGGCAGGGGGCGTTGAAAAACTGTTTTTT.

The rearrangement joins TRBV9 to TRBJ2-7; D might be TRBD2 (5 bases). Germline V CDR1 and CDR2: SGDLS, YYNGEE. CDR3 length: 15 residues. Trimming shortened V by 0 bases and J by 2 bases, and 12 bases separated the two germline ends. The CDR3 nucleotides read TGTGCCAGCAGCGTAGGATCGGGGATAACCTACGAGCAGTACTTC. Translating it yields CASSVGSGITYEQYF. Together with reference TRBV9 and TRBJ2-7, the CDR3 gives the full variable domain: DSGVTQTPKHLITATGQRVTLRCSPRSGDLSVYWYQQSLDQGLQFLIQYYNGEERAKGNILERFSAQQFPDLHSELNLSSLELGDSALYFCASSVGSGITYEQYFGPGTRLTVT.